This is a list of T cell receptor beta chains from one sample in a study of T cell responses to AZD1222 COVID-19 vaccine. Measured with immunoSEQ multiplex PCR; TCRdb has only the in-frame clones, and not every one. The sample lists about 110,000 clones, just under 95% occurring once. The source material was peripheral blood, sampled on day 0 of AZD1222 vaccination. These TCRs come from an adult in good health. Each CDR3 is given with its conserved first and last residue. The D gene is left open where the match is weak.

TRBV18,-,CASSPPDSYEQYF
TRBV7-2,-,CASSSQARRGHEQYF
TRBV7-9,-,CASSLVGKGFNYEQYF
TRBV9,-,CASSVVEASSNYGYTF
TRBV10-2,-,CASSGPLGTEIDQPQHF
TRBV2,-,CASTYLQTYGYTF
TRBV19,-,CASSMGGWVGTGELFF
TRBV6-1,-,CASSEVEGDSNQPQHF
TRBV6-1,-,CASSEGWGIEQYF
TRBV19,TRBD2,CASSIDSSGGINEQFF
TRBV14,-,CASSRTNTGELFF
TRBV5-6,-,CASSFAHRGTVSPLHF
TRBV18,-,CASSLGFTDTQYF
TRBV2,-,CASSEATYEQYF
TRBV4-1,-,CASSLGGGRLNTEAFF
TRBV7-9,-,CASSFYGSRKDTEAFF
TRBV4-1,-,CASSQGEGSQPQHF
TRBV15,-,CATSRDQNYGYTF
TRBV5-5,TRBD1,CASSSGQERRKLFF
TRBV24-1,-,CATSDSRQVEGYTF
TRBV5-5,-,CASSPIRGLEQYF
TRBV3-1/TRBV3-2,-,CASSQSDEQYF
TRBV7-2,-,CASSLEGIGYEQYF
TRBV10-3,-,CAISFTGNTEAFF
TRBV5-1,-,CASSPGQNYGYTF
TRBV19,TRBD1,CASSLDRDSNQPQHF
TRBV7-9,TRBD1,CASSPGTGLGTEAFF
TRBV28,TRBD1,CASSPPNRGTEAFF
TRBV19,TRBD1,CASSTGVGTGVSGTEAFF
TRBV19,TRBD1,CASSPRQGVKNEQYF
TRBV12-3/TRBV12-4,-,CASSRDGYEQYF
TRBV11-3,-,CASSKVGYRNTEAFF